Sequencing of this T cell receptor beta chain was carried out in a study of vaccination and CD4 T cells after COVID-19 (dated by TCRdb to 2022 to 2024). Regarding the complete study: Six males and four females were included in the convalescent cohort, with two Hispanic individuals, seven Caucasians, two Asians and one multiracial person represented. Each participant got two doses of either the Pfizer-BioNTech BNT162b2 vaccine (n=8) or the Moderna mRNA-1273 vaccine (n=2). Post-COVID blood samples were collected from convalescent patients a median of roughly 100 days after diagnosis, with a range of about 30 to 161 days. Post-vaccine blood samples were obtained a median of around 67 days after the second vaccine dose, with a range of 14 to 241 days. For stimulating the cultures, overlapping spike peptide pools were used, derived from SARS-CoV-2 as well as from the common cold coronaviruses HCoV-NL63, HCoV-OC43 and HCoV-229E. In control cultures, a CEFX viral epitope pool was used as positive control, an HIV-1 Nef peptide pool was used as negative control, or no peptide was added. The spike-specific CD4+ TCR repertoire was compared before and after mRNA vaccination in fewer than eleven COVID-19 convalescent patients and a handful of infection-naive healthy vaccine recipients. At the TCR clonotype level, an earlier paper using these donors assessed memory CD4+ T cell crossreactivity between SARS-CoV-2 and common cold coronavirus spike proteins. The study at large found these results: In convalescent patients, a median roughly 86% of post-vaccine SARS-CoV-2-reactive clones were detected only after vaccination, suggesting vaccine-specific priming. The number of convalescent patients in the study was relatively small, and the study did not examine early timepoints following natural infection. Nearly all vaccine-specific clones in convalescent patients (304 of 307) were mono-reactive for SARS-CoV-2 spike rather than cross-reactive with common cold coronaviruses. Although the median number of SARS-CoV-2-reactive clonotypes went up from around 20 after infection to around 40 after vaccination, the increase was not significant.

The sample's treatment or condition label, decoded: roughly 11-day PBMC culture with coronavirus spike peptide pools or control peptides (ViraFEST assay). CD4+ T cells from unexposed donors were collected before the COVID-19 pandemic (2011-2018). To expand antigen-specific T cells with peptide pools and then pick out the expanded clonotypes through TCR sequencing, the study relied on the ViraFEST assay. Each well held roughly 2 million PBMCs cultured in IMDM containing about 5% human AB serum and roughly 9.7 IU/ml IL-2, with 10 ug/ml peptide pools added. On days 3 and 7, half of the culture medium was replaced with fresh IL-2-containing medium. CD4+ T cells were isolated after 10 days of culture through negative selection using the EasySep CD4+ T cell isolation kit. Unexposed donor CD4+ T cells were tested for reactivity to SARS-CoV-2 S and N and four common cold coronavirus spike pools, as cell number allowed. Ficoll-Paque Plus gradient centrifugation was used to isolate PBMCs from whole blood, and the isolated PBMCs were then either used fresh or cryopreserved at -140C. Culture conditions were generally each tested in triplicate wells. The leukapheresis product used for the unexposed donors was purchased from a commercial source.

Based on its abundance in the sample, this clonotype is large (0.1 to 1%). The specificity of this receptor is unknown. Per-nucleotide qualities are absent, and no much larger clonotype sits a single base away. To prepare the library, PCR was applied. At the Johns Hopkins FTIC core, DNA from the cultured CD4+ T cells underwent TCR sequencing with the Oncomine TCR Beta short-read assay. The QIAamp micro DNA kit was used to extract genomic DNA from the cultured CD4+ T cells. Oncomine TCR Beta libraries made from cultured CD4+ T cells were pooled using unique dual indexes and sequenced on an Illumina iSeq 100. Regarding the original processing steps: Non-productive sequences were filtered out, and CDR3s that did not start with C, did not end with F or W, or were shorter than 7 amino acids were discarded. Antigen-specific clonotypes were identified with the MANAFEST web application by comparing peptide-stimulated wells with reference and other culture wells. To be called positive, a clone needed an FDR below 0.05, an odds ratio above 5, and a productive frequency above 0.1% in at least two of three replicate wells. A clonotype was classed as cross-reactive if the clonotype showed significant expansion both in SARS-CoV-2 spike wells and in at least one common cold coronavirus spike condition. Using R version 3.6.1, CDR3 homology was evaluated through Levenshtein distances (stringdist) along with unrooted phylogenetic trees (ape). TCRdb ran its own pipeline on the public reads, namely fastp trimming at Q25 and MiXCR clone calling, and kept in-frame beta chains. CDR3 protein duplicates are merged, each entry listing the most common genes and DNA. The V and J calls and clone size are TCRdb's, not the authors'. This sample lists 600 or so distinct CDR3 sequences; 6% to 9.5% were detected once. The ten most abundant clones make up 16% of the sample.

The CDR3 goes from the cysteine to the phenylalanine over 18 residues. The read is trimmed to its CDR3 DNA, 54 bases read in frame from base 1. Sequences MDHEN (CDR1) and SYDVKM (CDR2) are obtained from the germline V gene. Trimming takes 7 bases off V and 1 base off J; junction bases not matched to a gene: 16. Sequencing used CD4+ T cells from blood, cultured in vitro. This clonotype originated in a human donor in good health. The V and J segments used are TRBV28 and TRBJ1-2; TRBD1 matches 9 bases in the middle. The sequenced DNA: TGTGCCAGCATGGGGACAGGGTCGCCTCGGCGGCGTAACTATGGCTACACCTTC. The resulting protein is CASMGTGSPRRRNYGYTF.